The 18 T cell receptor beta chains below were found in one sample sequenced in a study of cytomegalovirus exposure and HLA in healthy donors. TCRdb's table, derived via immunoSEQ multiplex PCR, lists solely in-frame clones and lacks some. The data show 89,000 or so clones, with around 93% seen just once and around 1.2% held by the top ten. Sample: PBMCs. The receptor set was obtained from a woman aged 30 to 39 in good health and CMV-seropositive.

J is TRBJ2-1 and V is TRBV27; the match to TRBD2 covers 9 bases. The CDR3 is made up of 16 amino acids. J lost 7 bases, V lost 2 bases, and 9 bases had no gene match. Germline-derived CDR1 and CDR2 are MNHEY and SMNVEV (reference sequence). The CDR3 coding sequence is TGTGCCAGCAGTTTAAATTTTAGCGGGAGTATAAATGAGCAGTTCTTC. It translates to CASSLNFSGSINEQFF.

This rearrangement joins TRBV28 to TRBJ2-3, with 7 bases aligning to TRBD1. The CDR3 loop spans 15 amino acids. Trimming at V came to 3 bases and at J to 0 bases, leaving 3 bases not matched to a gene. Germline V lookup: CDR1 MDHEN, CDR2 SYDVKM. CDR3 in DNA: TGTGCCAGCAGTTTCGACAGGGAGAGCACAGATACGCAGTATTTT. This encodes CASSFDRESTDTQYF.

The V and J genes are TRBV7-8 and TRBJ2-1, with 10 bases identical to TRBD2. V was pared by 1 base and J by 5 bases, with 8 bases of the junction left unmatched. This CDR3 region has 17 residues. Germline V CDR1 and CDR2: SGHVS, FQNEAQ. Here the CDR3 reads CASSLVVRLAGDNEQFF. The DNA of the CDR3 is TGTGCCAGCAGCTTAGTAGTAAGGCTAGCGGGGGACAATGAGCAGTTCTTC.

The chain uses TRBV7-9 and TRBJ1-1; D is perhaps TRBD1 (5 bases). Germline CDR1 and CDR2: SEHNR and FQNEAQ (reference sequence). This CDR3 has 16 amino acids. Between the trimmed V and J ends, which lost 1 base and 0 bases, there was a span of 12 bases. The CDR3 region has the DNA TGTGCCAGCAGCTTAGTTGCGGGGACGGTGAACACTGAAGCTTTCTTT. Translated: CASSLVAGTVNTEAFF. The full variable domain, completed using reference TRBV7-9 and TRBJ1-1, is DTGVSQNPRHKITKRGQNVTFRCDPISEHNRLYWYRQTLGQGPEFLTYFQNEAQLEKSRLLSDRFSAERPKGSFSTLEIQRTEQGDSAMYLCASSLVAGTVNTEAFFGQGTRLTVV.

This chain connects TRBV5-4 to TRBJ2-7; possible D gene TRBD2, 6 bases. CDR1 SGHNT and CDR2 YYREEE come from the germline V gene (reference sequence). This CDR3 is built from 13 residues. Between the trimmed V and J ends, which lost 4 bases and 1 base, there was a span of 9 bases. In DNA, the CDR3 is TGTGCCAGCAGCGTGGACTATTCCTACGAGCAGTACTTC. It translates to CASSVDYSYEQYF.

This clone is a singleton in its sample. The chain couples TRBV5-1 to TRBJ2-3; D is unresolved. The CDR3 sequence is 12 residues long. V lost 2 bases, J lost 3 bases, and 4 bases lay in between. Germline-derived CDR1 and CDR2 are SGHRS and YFSETQ. CDR3 region: CASSLTTDTQYF. The DNA for the CDR3 is TGCGCCAGCAGCTTAACAACAGATACGCAGTATTTT.

The chain carries TRBV28 and TRBJ2-3; 10 positions match TRBD2. The germline CDR1 and CDR2 sequences are MDHEN and SYDVKM. The CDR3 is made up of 18 amino acids. Unmatched junction bases numbered 12, after V lost 3 bases and J lost 3 bases. This CDR3 is CASSFESSLAGVTDTQYF. CDR3 bases: TGTGCCAGCAGTTTTGAGTCATCCCTAGCGGGAGTAACAGATACGCAGTATTTT.

The chain recombines TRBV6-1 with TRBJ2-7; 8 nucleotides match TRBD1. Germline V lookup: CDR1 MNHNS, CDR2 SASEGT. V shed 8 bases, J shed 4 bases, and the junction held 7 bases outside the gene matches. The CDR3 is made up of 13 amino acids. This CDR3 reads CASSRDRQYEQYF. In DNA, the CDR3 is TGTGCCAGCTCCCGGGACAGGCAGTACGAGCAGTACTTC.

The rearrangement links TRBV19 to TRBJ1-5; 11 bases match TRBD1. This CDR3 is 18 amino acids long. CDR1 LNHDA and CDR2 SQIVND come from the germline V gene (reference sequence). With 3 bases clipped from V and 3 bases from J, the junction kept 10 bases outside the gene matches. CDR3 DNA: TGTGCCAGTAGTATGGGTCGGACAGGGGGCCCACCCAATCAGCCCCAGCATTTT. It is translated as CASSMGRTGGPPNQPQHF. Full variable domain (remainder filled in from reference TRBV19 and TRBJ1-5): DGGITQSPKYLFRKEGQNVTLSCEQNLNHDAMYWYRQDPGQGLRLIYYSQIVNDFQKGDIAEGYSVSREKKESFPLTVTSAQKNPTAFYLCASSMGRTGGPPNQPQHFGDGTRLSIL.

This clone appeared once. V usage is TRBV6-5 and J usage is TRBJ2-5, with D possibly being TRBD1 (5 bases). Germline CDR1 MNHEY, CDR2 SVGAGI. With 6 bases removed from V and 9 bases from J, the gap between germline ends came to 20 bases. The CDR3 has 14 amino acids. CDR3 protein: CASSPHGTLGPQYF. The CDR3 DNA reads TGTGCCAGCAGCCCGCACGGAACTTTGGGGCCCCAGTACTTC.

The V gene is TRBV9, the J gene TRBJ2-2; 8 bases are a match to TRBD2. The CDR3 is made up of 16 amino acids. Trimming took 0 bases from V and 4 from J; bases not matched to a gene: 5. CDR1 is SGDLS, CDR2 YYNGEE, per germline. The CDR3 here is CASSVGSGAFTGELFF. The CDR3 DNA is TGTGCCAGCAGCGTAGGTAGCGGGGCCTTCACCGGGGAGCTGTTTTTT.

The chain uses TRBV28 and TRBJ2-7; D uncertain. Germline CDR1 is MDHEN and CDR2 is SYDVKM. The CDR3 has 13 residues. V was trimmed by 2 bases and J by 6 bases, leaving 11 bases between them. CDR3 residues: CASSLGLRPEQYF. The CDR3 DNA reads as TGTGCCAGCAGTTTAGGTCTCAGGCCCGAGCAGTACTTC.

This clone was counted once. The J gene is TRBJ2-7, the V gene TRBV27, with D possibly TRBD2 on 7 matching bases. The CDR3 spans 13 residues. Trimming stripped 6 bases from V and 0 bases from J, with 9 bases between. Germline CDR1 reads MNHEY; CDR2 reads SMNVEV (reference sequence). DNA for the CDR3: TGTGCCAGCAGAAGGGGGGGCTCCTACGAGCAGTACTTC. Its protein is CASRRGGSYEQYF.

This chain links TRBV2 with TRBJ2-4, with 12 bases matching TRBD2. Germline-derived CDR1 and CDR2 are SNHLY and FYNNEI. V lost 2 bases, J lost 0 bases, and 5 bases stayed unmatched. The CDR3 runs to 18 residues. In DNA form, the CDR3 reads TGTGCCAGCAGTGAAAGCGTACTAGCGGGAGGAGCCAAAAACATTCAGTACTTC. Protein product: CASSESVLAGGAKNIQYF. The full variable domain, completed using reference TRBV2 and TRBJ2-4, is EPEVTQTPSHQVTQMGQEVILRCVPISNHLYFYWYRQILGQKVEFLVSFYNNEISEKSEIFDDQFSVERPDGSNFTLKIRSTKLEDSAMYFCASSESVLAGGAKNIQYFGAGTRLSVL.

This clone is categorized as medium-sized. This chain connects TRBV5-6 to TRBJ1-1; possible D gene TRBD1, 5 bases. The CDR3 sequence is 14 residues long. Germline loops: CDR1 SGHDT, CDR2 YYEEEE. Trimming took 0 bases from V and 5 from J, leaving 11 bases between them. The CDR3 region has the DNA TGTGCCAGCAGCTTGGCAGGGTGGAGTACTGAAGCTTTCTTT. It is translated as CASSLAGWSTEAFF.

The V call is TRBV12-5, the J call TRBJ2-2; 7 positions match TRBD2. Trimming removed 7 bases from V and 7 bases from J; junction bases left unmatched: 0. The CDR3 loop spans 11 amino acids. CDR1 and CDR2 (germline): LGHNT, FRNRAP. The CDR3 DNA reads TGTGCTAGTGCGGGGGGCGGGGAGCTGTTTTTT. It specifies CASAGGGELFF.

The gene calls are TRBV11-2 and TRBJ2-5, with 9 bases that match TRBD1. The length of the CDR3 is 17 residues. Trimming removed 1 base from V and 4 bases from J; junction bases left unmatched: 10. Per the germline V gene, CDR1 is SGHAT and CDR2 is FQNNGV. The CDR3 DNA reads TGTGCCAGCAGCTTAGTCCCCGGGACAGGGTTGGGAGAGACCCAGTACTTC. As protein: CASSLVPGTGLGETQYF.

The rearrangement joins TRBV5-5 to TRBJ2-7, with D possibly matching TRBD2 (6 bases). This CDR3 is built from 15 residues. The germline V and J ends were trimmed by 0 bases and 2 bases, with 12 bases remaining between them. Germline loops: CDR1 SGHKS, CDR2 YYEKEE (reference sequence). The CDR3 coding sequence is TGTGCCAGCAGCTTGGGTGGTAGCGGACCCTACGAGCAGTACTTC. This translates into CASSLGGSGPYEQYF. Full variable domain (rest looked up from reference TRBV5-5 and TRBJ2-7): DAGVTQSPTHLIKTRGQQVTLRCSPISGHKSVSWYQQVLGQGPQFIFQYYEKEERGRGNFPDRFSARQFPNYSSELNVNALLLGDSALYLCASSLGGSGPYEQYFGPGTRLTVT.